The T cell receptor (beta chain) under discussion was sequenced for a study of blood T cells in healthy people across ages. Study observations and caveats: The lack of PBMC sorting stopped any conclusive naive versus antigen-experienced comparison. It was held that diversity estimates obtained from one million T cells represented underestimates.

A sample-barcoded 5' primer and a J-beta primer mix were used in a second PCR of roughly 7 to 11 cycles. Each TCR beta cDNA got a 12-nucleotide random molecular identifier. TCRdb used MiXCR to reprocess the 5' RACE reads, holding one entry per CDR3 protein. This table has hundreds of thousands of distinct CDR3 sequences, under 35% appearing once. This clonotype has only a few counts. The antigen is undetermined. The sequenced sample consisted of blood. The receptor was derived from an elderly woman in good health.

CDR3 residues: CASSYGPKQETQYF. CDR3 DNA: TGTGCCAGCAGTTATGGGCCGAAGCAAGAGACCCAGTACTTC. The chain links TRBV6-6 to TRBJ2-5; D is ambiguous. This CDR3 has 14 residues. CDR1 MNHNY and CDR2 SVGAGI come from the germline V gene (reference sequence). V was shortened by 3 bases and J by 2 bases, with 10 bases between the two germline ends.